This T cell receptor (beta chain) was captured by sequencing in a study of blood T cell repertoires in COVID-19. Turning to the study itself: Donors in the United States, Italy and Spain gave samples during acute or convalescent COVID-19.

The data were produced by immunoSEQ multiplex PCR, yet TCRdb's version contains in-frame clones alone and is incomplete. Of around 110,000 clones in the sample, 70% to 90% were seen once. Germline V gene data show CDR1 as DFQATT and CDR2 as SNEGSKA (reference sequence). V was shortened by 6 bases and J by 5 bases, with 22 bases between the two germline ends. The CDR3 consists of 15 residues. Sequencing was carried out using peripheral blood. V is TRBV20-1 and J is TRBJ2-5; unclear D gene. The TCR originated in a man aged 25 to 45 with acute or convalescent COVID-19. The CDR3 coding sequence is TGCAGTGCCAGTAACCGTTTCGTAGCTCGGGAGACCCAGTACTTC. The encoded protein is CSASNRFVARETQYF.